Here is one T cell receptor (beta chain) with its context. Produced via immunoSEQ multiplex PCR; TCRdb's table is partial and in-frame only. This sample has some 37,000 clones, with 89% found just once. These data originate in a study of T cell changes during pregnancy in multiple sclerosis. V shed 5 bases and J 3 bases; nucleotides not matched to a gene: 12. The germline CDR1 and CDR2 sequences are MNHEY and SMNVEV (reference sequence). The length of the CDR3 is 16 residues. This receptor was obtained from a female donor with multiple sclerosis, enrolled in a pregnancy study. This chain uses TRBV27 with TRBJ1-1; 7 bases match TRBD1. The input for sequencing was CD8+ T cells from peripheral blood mononuclear cells, taken in the third trimester of pregnancy. This CDR3 is CASSRDRRFRDTEAFF. DNA of the CDR3: TGTGCCAGCAGTCGGGACAGACGATTCAGGGACACTGAAGCTTTCTTT.